This T cell receptor (beta chain) was obtained from a study of T-cell memory formation after mild COVID-19. At the level of the study: Largely donor-specific sequence clusters came from a couple of donors.

About this clonotype itself: Its cognate antigen is unknown.

5'RACE with constant-segment primers yielded barcoded, UMI-tagged TCR alpha and TCR beta cDNA libraries. From the 5' RACE reads, TCRdb called clonotypes with MiXCR, one entry per CDR3 protein. The sample carries about 350,000 distinct CDR3 sequences, about an eighth recorded once. Study-level results: The finding that pre-infection memory included some responding clones suggested that cross-reactive memory joined. Contracting CD8+ clones were enriched in EMRA, CD4+ mainly in CM and EM.

Trimming at V came to 0 bases and at J to 6 bases, leaving 6 bases not matched to a gene. The V gene's germline CDR1 is SGDLS and CDR2 YYNGEE. The CDR3 is 15 residues long. V and J are TRBV9 and TRBJ2-1; TRBD1 aligns across 7 bases. Sample: PBMCs or a T cell subset sorted from them (not recorded which). The receptor comes from a young man who had mild COVID-19 (a few samples of this study predate the infection). Cell type and time point are not known. The CDR3 DNA reads as TGTGCCAGCAGCGTAGCGAAGGGGGCCAGCAATGAGCAGTTCTTC. The encoded protein is CASSVAKGASNEQFF.